This TCR beta chain derives from a study of blood T cell repertoires in COVID-19. As for the study in general: Sample material is recorded as cDNA or gDNA derived from T cells, B-cell-depleted T cells, or PBMCs.

V lost 3 bases to trimming and J lost 0 bases, with 15 bases between them. Germline V gene data show CDR1 as SGHDT and CDR2 as YYEEEE. CDR3 length: 16 amino acids. Authors' methods: Amplified reference gene primers provided the basis for estimating nucleated cell counts. Generated by immunoSEQ multiplex PCR, the TCRdb table keeps only in-frame clones and is missing some. The D gene and trimming were derived from the DNA, and the V and J assignments and clone size from that table. Found here are 130,000 to 150,000 clones, around 80% of them singletons; the top ten hold roughly 15%. The source of this sequence is a human donor with acute or convalescent COVID-19. The donor label of this sample is uncertain. The chain couples TRBV5-6 to TRBJ1-1; maybe TRBD1 (5 bases). Sequencing used peripheral blood. The DNA of the CDR3 is TGTGCCAGCAGCTCACTCCGGAGGGGACTGAACACTGAAGCTTTCTTT. It is translated as CASSSLRRGLNTEAFF.